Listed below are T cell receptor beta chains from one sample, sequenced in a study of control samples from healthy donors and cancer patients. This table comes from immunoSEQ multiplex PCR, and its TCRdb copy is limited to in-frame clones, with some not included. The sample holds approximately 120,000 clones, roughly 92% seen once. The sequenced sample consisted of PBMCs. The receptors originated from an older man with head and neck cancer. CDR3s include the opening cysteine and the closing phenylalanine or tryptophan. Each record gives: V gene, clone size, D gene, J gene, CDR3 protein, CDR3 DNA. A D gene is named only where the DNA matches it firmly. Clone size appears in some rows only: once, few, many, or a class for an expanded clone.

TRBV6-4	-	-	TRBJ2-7	CASSSRDSSYEQYF	TGTGCCAGCAGTTCCCGCGACAGCTCCTACGAGCAGTACTTC
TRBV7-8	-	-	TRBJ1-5	CASSLGEAGQPQHF	TGTGCCAGCAGCTTAGGGGAGGCGGGTCAGCCCCAGCATTTT
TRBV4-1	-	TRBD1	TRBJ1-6	CASSQPRDSGSPLHF	TGCGCCAGCAGCCAACCCCGGGACAGCGGGAGTCCCCTCCACTTT
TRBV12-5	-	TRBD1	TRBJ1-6	CASGLALGAGTGSYNSPLHF	TGTGCTAGTGGTTTGGCCCTGGGAGCCGGGACAGGGTCTTATAATTCACCCCTCCACTTT
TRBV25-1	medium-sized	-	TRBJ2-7	CASRAGERYEQYF	TGTGCCAGCAGGGCAGGGGAAAGGTACGAGCAGTACTTC
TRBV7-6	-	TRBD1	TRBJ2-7	CASSPGTGGGYEQYF	TGTGCCAGCAGCCCCGGGACAGGAGGAGGTTACGAGCAGTACTTC
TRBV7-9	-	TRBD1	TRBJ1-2	CASSLEQGYGYTF	TGTGCCAGCAGCTTAGAACAGGGGTATGGCTACACCTTC
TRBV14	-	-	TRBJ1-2	CASSFTRGSYGYTF	TGTGCCAGCAGCTTCACCCGAGGGAGTTATGGCTACACCTTC
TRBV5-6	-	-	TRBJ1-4	CASSLTGTYNRKELFF	TGTGCCAGCAGCTTGACAGGGACCTATAACCGAAAGGAACTGTTTTTT
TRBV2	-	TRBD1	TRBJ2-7	CASGTGSYEQYF	TGTGCCAGCGGGACAGGGTCCTACGAGCAGTACTTC
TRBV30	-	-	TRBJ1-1	CAWREITEAFF	TGTGCCTGGAGAGAAATCACTGAAGCTTTCTTT
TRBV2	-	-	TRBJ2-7	CASGVGGGYEQYF	TGTGCCAGCGGGGTGGGGGGCGGCTACGAGCAGTACTTC
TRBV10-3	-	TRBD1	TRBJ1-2	CAISTPPGGRDDGYTF	TGTGCCATCAGTACCCCACCAGGGGGTCGGGATGATGGCTACACCTTC
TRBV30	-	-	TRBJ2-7	CAWSGIYEQYF	TGTGCCTGGAGTGGCATTTACGAGCAGTACTTC
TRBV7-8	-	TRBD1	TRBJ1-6	CASSQDRVASPLHF	TGTGCCAGCAGCCAGGACAGGGTCGCTTCACCCCTCCACTTT
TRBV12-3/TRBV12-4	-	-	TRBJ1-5	CASSPPWGPQHF	TGTGCCAGCAGTCCGCCCTGGGGGCCCCAGCATTTT
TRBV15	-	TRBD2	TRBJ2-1	CATSRSGISYNEQFF	TGTGCCACCAGCAGAAGCGGGATCTCCTACAATGAGCAGTTCTTC
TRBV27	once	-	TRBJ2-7	CASRKGATYEQYF	TGTGCCAGCAGGAAGGGAGCTACCTACGAGCAGTACTTC
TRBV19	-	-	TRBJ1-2	CASSRSYSTRDRYGYTF	TGTGCCAGTAGCCGCAGTTACAGTACCCGGGACCGGTATGGCTACACCTTC
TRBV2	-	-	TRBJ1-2	CASREGGLSF	TGTGCCAGCAGGGAGGGGGGCCTCTCCTTC
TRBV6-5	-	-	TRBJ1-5	CAGSRGERDQPQHF	TGTGCCGGCTCCAGGGGCGAACGAGATCAGCCCCAGCATTTT
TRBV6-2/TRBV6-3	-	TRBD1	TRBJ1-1	CASSYTTGTGFDTEAFF	TGTGCCAGCAGTTACACGACAGGGACGGGGTTTGACACTGAAGCTTTCTTT
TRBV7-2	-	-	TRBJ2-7	CASTPGPRGSYEQYF	TGTGCCAGCACCCCGGGACCTAGAGGCTCCTACGAGCAGTACTTC
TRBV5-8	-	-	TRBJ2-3	CASRTSWGADTQYF	TGTGCCAGCAGAACCTCGTGGGGGGCAGATACGCAGTATTTT
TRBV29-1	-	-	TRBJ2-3	CSVGGAGVSTDTQYF	TGCAGCGTTGGGGGGGCAGGGGTGTCCACAGATACGCAGTATTTT
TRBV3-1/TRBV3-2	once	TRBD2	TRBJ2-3	CASSRGLAGLGSTDTQYF	TGTGCCAGCAGCCGAGGACTAGCGGGACTGGGGAGCACAGATACGCAGTATTTT
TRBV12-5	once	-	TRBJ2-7	CASGFSGSGYEQYF	TGTGCTAGTGGTTTCTCGGGGTCTGGATACGAGCAGTACTTC
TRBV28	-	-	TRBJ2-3	CASENYGTDTQYF	TGTGCCAGCGAAAACTACGGGACAGATACGCAGTATTTT
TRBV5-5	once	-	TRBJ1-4	CASSLAAGLGDEKLFF	TGTGCCAGCAGCTTGGCCGCGGGGTTAGGAGATGAAAAACTGTTTTTT
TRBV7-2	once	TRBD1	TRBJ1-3	CASSLDRGSGNTIYF	TGTGCCAGCAGCCTCGACAGGGGGAGTGGAAACACCATATATTTT
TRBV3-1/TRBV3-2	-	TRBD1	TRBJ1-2	CASGTGEDYGYTF	TGTGCCAGCGGGACAGGGGAGGACTATGGCTACACCTTC
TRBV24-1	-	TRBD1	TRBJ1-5	CATSDSWDRGSGQPQHF	TGTGCCACCAGTGATAGCTGGGACAGGGGCTCGGGGCAGCCCCAGCATTTT
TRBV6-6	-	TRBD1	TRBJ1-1	CASSYPGTGAEAFF	TGTGCCAGCAGTTACCCAGGAACAGGGGCTGAAGCTTTCTTT
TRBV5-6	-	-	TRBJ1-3	CASSPPSGISGNTIYF	TGTGCCAGCAGCCCTCCCTCAGGTATCTCTGGAAACACCATATATTTT
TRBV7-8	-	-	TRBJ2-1	CASSTPGESSYNEQFF	TGTGCCAGCAGCACCCCCGGGGAAAGCTCCTACAATGAGCAGTTCTTC
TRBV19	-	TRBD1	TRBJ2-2	CASSIAPGQERAGELFF	TGTGCCAGTAGTATAGCGCCGGGACAGGAAAGGGCCGGGGAGCTGTTTTTT
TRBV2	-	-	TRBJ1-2	CASKLQVNYGYTF	TGTGCCAGCAAGCTACAGGTTAACTATGGCTACACCTTC
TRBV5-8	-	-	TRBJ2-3	CASSFRADTQYF	TGTGCCAGCAGCTTTAGAGCAGATACGCAGTATTTT
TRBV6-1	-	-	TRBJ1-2	CASSERGYGNYGYTF	TGTGCCAGCAGTGAACGGGGGTACGGTAACTATGGCTACACCTTC